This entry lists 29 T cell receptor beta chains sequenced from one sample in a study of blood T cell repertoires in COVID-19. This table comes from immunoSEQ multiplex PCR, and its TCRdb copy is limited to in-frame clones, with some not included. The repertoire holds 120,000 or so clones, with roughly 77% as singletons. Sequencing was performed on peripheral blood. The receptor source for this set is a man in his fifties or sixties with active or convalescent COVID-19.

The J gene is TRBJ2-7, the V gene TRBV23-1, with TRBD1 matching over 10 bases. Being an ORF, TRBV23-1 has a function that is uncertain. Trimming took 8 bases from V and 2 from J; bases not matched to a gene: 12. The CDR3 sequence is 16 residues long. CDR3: CASPSCGTGVTYEQYF. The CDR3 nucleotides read TGCGCCAGCCCCTCATGTGGGACAGGGGTAACCTACGAGCAGTACTTC.

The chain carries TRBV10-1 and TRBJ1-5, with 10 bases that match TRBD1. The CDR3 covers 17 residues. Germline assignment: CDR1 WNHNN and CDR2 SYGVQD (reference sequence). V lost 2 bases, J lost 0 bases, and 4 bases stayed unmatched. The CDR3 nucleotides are TGCGCCAGCAGTGAGAGCGACAGGGGGCTTAGCAATCAGCCCCAGCATTTT. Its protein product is CASSESDRGLSNQPQHF.

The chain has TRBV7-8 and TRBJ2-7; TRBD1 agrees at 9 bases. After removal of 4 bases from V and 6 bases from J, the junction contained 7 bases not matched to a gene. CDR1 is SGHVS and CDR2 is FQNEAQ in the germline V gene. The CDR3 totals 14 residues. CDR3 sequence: CASSSRDRDAEQYF. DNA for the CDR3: TGTGCCAGCAGCTCCCGGGACAGGGATGCCGAGCAGTACTTC. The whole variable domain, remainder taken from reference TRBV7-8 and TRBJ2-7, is GAGVSQSPRYKVAKRGQDVALRCDPISGHVSLFWYQQALGQGPEFLTYFQNEAQLDKSGLPSDRFFAERPEGSVSTLKIQRTQQEDSAVYLCASSSRDRDAEQYFGPGTRLTVT.

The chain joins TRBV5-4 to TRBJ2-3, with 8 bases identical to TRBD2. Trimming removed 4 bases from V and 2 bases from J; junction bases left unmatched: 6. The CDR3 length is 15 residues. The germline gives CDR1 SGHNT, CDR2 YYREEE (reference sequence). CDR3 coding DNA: TGTGCCAGCAGCCGATGGACTAGCCTCACAGATACGCAGTATTTT. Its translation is CASSRWTSLTDTQYF. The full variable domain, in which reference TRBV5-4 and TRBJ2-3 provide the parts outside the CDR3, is ETGVTQSPTHLIKTRGQQVTLRCSSQSGHNTVSWYQQALGQGPQFIFQYYREEENGRGNFPPRFSGLQFPNYSSELNVNALELDDSALYLCASSRWTSLTDTQYFGPGTRLTVL.

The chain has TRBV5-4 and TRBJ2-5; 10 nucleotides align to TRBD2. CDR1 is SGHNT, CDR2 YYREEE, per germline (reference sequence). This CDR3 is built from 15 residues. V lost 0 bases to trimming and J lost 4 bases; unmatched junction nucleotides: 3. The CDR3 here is CASSLDSSGGETQYF. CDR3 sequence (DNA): TGTGCCAGCAGCTTGGACTCTAGCGGGGGAGAGACCCAGTACTTC.

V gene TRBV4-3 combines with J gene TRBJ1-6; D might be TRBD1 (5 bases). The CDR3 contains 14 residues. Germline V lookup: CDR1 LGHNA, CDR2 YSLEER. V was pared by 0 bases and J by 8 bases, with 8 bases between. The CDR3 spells CASSQDRADSPLHF. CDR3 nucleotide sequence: TGCGCCAGCAGCCAAGACAGGGCCGATTCACCCCTCCACTTT.

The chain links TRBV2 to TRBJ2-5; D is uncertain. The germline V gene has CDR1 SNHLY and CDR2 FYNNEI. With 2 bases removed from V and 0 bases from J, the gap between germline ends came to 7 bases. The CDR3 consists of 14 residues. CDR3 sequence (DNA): TGTGCCAGCAGTGAACAGGCAGACCAAGAGACCCAGTACTTC. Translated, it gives CASSEQADQETQYF.

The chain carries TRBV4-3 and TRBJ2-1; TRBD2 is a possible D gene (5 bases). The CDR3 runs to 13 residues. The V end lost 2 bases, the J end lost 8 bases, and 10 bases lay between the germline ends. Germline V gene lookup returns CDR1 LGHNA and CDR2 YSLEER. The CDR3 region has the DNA TGCGCCAGCAGCCAACGGAGGATCGATGAGCAGTTCTTC. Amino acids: CASSQRRIDEQFF.

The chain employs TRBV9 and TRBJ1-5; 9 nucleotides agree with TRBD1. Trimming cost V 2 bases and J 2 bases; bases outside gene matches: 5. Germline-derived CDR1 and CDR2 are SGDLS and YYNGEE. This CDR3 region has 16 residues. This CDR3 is CASSVPGQGGNQPQHF. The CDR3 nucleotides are TGTGCCAGCAGCGTTCCGGGACAGGGCGGCAATCAGCCCCAGCATTTT.

In DNA form, the CDR3 reads TGCGCCAGCAGCCAAGAAGGAGGGGTAGTGCAGACCCAGTACTTC. It encodes CASSQEGGVVQTQYF. The genes are TRBV4-3 and TRBJ2-5; perhaps TRBD2 as D (6 bases). Germline V gene sequence: CDR1 LGHNA, CDR2 YSLEER. The ends were cut back, 0 bases at V and 6 bases at J, with 14 bases in the middle. This CDR3 has 15 residues.

Here the CDR3 reads CASSLGLAGIQETQYF. The CDR3 DNA reads TGCGCCAGCAGCCTAGGACTAGCGGGAATCCAAGAGACCCAGTACTTC. This chain connects TRBV5-1 to TRBJ2-5; TRBD2 matches at 12 bases. The CDR3 loop spans 16 amino acids. CDR1 is SGHRS and CDR2 is YFSETQ in the germline V gene. With V trimmed by 4 bases and J by 1 base, 5 bases remained unmatched. Full variable domain (remainder filled in from reference TRBV5-1 and TRBJ2-5): KAGVTQTPRYLIKTRGQQVTLSCSPISGHRSVSWYQQTPGQGLQFLFEYFSETQRNKGNFPGRFSGRQFSNSRSEMNVSTLELGDSALYLCASSLGLAGIQETQYFGPGTRLLVL.

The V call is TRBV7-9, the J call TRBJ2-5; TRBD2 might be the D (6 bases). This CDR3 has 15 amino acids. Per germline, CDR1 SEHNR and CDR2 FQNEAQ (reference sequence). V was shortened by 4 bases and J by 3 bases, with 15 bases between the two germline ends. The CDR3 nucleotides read TGTGCCAGCAGCTCACAAATAAGACTAGAAGAGACCCAGTACTTC. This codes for CASSSQIRLEETQYF.

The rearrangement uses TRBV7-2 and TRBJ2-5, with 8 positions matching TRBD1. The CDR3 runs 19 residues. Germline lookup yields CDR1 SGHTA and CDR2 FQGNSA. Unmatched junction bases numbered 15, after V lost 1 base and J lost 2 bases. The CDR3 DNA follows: TGTGCCAGCAGCTTAGAAGACAGCACTTCCCAGGGGGCACAAGAGACCCAGTACTTC. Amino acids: CASSLEDSTSQGAQETQYF. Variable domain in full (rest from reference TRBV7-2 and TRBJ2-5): GAGVSQSPSNKVTEKGKDVELRCDPISGHTALYWYRQSLGQGLEFLIYFQGNSAPDKSGLPSDRFSAERTGGSVSTLTIQRTQQEDSAVYLCASSLEDSTSQGAQETQYFGPGTRLLVL.

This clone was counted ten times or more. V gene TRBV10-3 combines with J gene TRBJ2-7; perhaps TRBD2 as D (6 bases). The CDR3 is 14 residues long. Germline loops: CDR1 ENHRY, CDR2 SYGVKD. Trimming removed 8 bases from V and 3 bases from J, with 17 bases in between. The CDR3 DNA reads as TGTGCCATCGGCCTTAGCGGCCTGGTCTACGAGCAGTACTTC. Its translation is CAIGLSGLVYEQYF.

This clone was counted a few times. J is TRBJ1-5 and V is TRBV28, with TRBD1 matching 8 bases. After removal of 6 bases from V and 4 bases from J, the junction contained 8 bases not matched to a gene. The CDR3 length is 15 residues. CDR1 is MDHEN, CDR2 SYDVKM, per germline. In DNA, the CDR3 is TGTGCCAGCAGCCCCAGGGGGCAGAGTAATCAGCCCCAGCATTTT. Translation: CASSPRGQSNQPQHF.

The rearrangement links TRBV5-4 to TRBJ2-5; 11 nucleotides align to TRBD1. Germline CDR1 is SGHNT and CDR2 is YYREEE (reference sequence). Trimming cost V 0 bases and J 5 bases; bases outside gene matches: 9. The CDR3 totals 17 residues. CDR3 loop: CASSLAGWTGGEETQYF. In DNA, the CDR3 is TGTGCCAGCAGCTTGGCCGGTTGGACAGGGGGCGAGGAGACCCAGTACTTC.

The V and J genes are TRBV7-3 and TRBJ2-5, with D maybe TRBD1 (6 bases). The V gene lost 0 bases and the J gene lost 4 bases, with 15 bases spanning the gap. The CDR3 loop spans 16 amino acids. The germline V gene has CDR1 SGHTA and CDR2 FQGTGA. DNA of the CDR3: TGTGCCAGCAGCTTAACCCGGACAGCGGCAGGAGAGACCCAGTACTTC. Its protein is CASSLTRTAAGETQYF.

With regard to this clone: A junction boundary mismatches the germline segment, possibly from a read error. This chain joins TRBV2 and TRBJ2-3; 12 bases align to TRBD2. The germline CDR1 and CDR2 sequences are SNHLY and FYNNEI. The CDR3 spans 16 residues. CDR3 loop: CASTELAGGRTDTQYF. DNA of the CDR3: TGTGCCAGCACTGAACTAGCGGGAGGACGTACAGATACGCAGTATTTT.

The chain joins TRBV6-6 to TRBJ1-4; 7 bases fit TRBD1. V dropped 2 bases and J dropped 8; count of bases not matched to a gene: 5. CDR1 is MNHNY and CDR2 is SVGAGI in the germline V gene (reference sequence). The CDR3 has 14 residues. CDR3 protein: CASSYRGRVEKLFF. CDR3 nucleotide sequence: TGTGCCAGCAGTTACAGGGGGCGCGTGGAAAAACTGTTTTTT.

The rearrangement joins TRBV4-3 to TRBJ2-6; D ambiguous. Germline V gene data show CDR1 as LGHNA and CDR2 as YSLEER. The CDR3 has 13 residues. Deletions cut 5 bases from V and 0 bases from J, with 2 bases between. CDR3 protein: CASSYSGANVLTF. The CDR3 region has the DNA TGCGCCAGCAGCTACTCTGGGGCCAACGTCCTGACTTTC.

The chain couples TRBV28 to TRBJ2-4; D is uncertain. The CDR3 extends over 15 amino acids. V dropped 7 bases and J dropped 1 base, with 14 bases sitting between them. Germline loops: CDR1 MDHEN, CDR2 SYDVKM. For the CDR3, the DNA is TGTGCCAGCAATTTTCAGTCCCTCGCCAAAAACATTCAGTACTTC. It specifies CASNFQSLAKNIQYF.

The CDR3 DNA reads as TGTGCCAGCAGCCCTGGGACTAGCGGGAGTCAATACGAGCAGTACTTC. Its translation: CASSPGTSGSQYEQYF. The chain combines TRBV13 with TRBJ2-7; 14 bases match TRBD2. The CDR3 spans 16 residues. The trim removed 5 bases at V and 4 bases at J, leaving 7 bases unmatched. The germline V gene encodes CDR1 PRHDT and CDR2 FYEKMQ (reference sequence).

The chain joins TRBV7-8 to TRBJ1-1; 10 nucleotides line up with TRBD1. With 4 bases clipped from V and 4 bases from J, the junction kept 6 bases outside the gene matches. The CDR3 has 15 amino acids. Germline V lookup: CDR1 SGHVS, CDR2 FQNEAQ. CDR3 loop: CASSSVTGGGTEAFF. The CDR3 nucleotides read TGTGCCAGCAGCTCGGTGACAGGGGGCGGCACTGAAGCTTTCTTT.

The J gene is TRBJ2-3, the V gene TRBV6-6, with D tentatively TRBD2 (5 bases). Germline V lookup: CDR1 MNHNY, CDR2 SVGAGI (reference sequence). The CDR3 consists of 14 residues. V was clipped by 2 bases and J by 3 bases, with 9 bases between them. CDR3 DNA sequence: TGTGCCAGCAGTTACGTGGGCGGGACAGATACGCAGTATTTT. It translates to CASSYVGGTDTQYF.

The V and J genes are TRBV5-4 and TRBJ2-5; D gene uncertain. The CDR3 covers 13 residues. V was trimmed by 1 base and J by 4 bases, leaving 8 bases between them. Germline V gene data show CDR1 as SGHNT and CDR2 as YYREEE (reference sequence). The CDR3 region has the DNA TGTGCCAGCAGCTTGTTTCGGTCAGAGACCCAGTACTTC. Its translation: CASSLFRSETQYF.

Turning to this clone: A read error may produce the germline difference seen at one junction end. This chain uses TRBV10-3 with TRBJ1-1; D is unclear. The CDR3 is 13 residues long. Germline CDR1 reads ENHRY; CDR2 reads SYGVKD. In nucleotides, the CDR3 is TGTGCCATCAGTAAGCAGGCGAACGCTGAAGCTTTCTTT. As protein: CAISKQANAEAFF.

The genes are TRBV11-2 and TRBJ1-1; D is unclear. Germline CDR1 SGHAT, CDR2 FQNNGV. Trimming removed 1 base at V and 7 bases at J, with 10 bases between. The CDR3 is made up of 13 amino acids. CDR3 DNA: TGTGCCAGCAGCTTAGGGGTAGAGGGTGAAGCTTTCTTT. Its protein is CASSLGVEGEAFF.

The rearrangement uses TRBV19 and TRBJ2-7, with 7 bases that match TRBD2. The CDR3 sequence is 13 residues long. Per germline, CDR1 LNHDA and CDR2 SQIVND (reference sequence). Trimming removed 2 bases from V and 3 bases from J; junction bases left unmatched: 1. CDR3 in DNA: TGTGCCAGTAGTATAAGCGGGGTCTACGAGCAGTACTTC. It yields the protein CASSISGVYEQYF.

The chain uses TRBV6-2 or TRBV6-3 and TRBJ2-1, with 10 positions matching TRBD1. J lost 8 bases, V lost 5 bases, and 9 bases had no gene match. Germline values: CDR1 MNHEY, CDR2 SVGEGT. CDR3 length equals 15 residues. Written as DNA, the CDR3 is TGTGCCAGCAGTGCCCCGGGACAGGGGAGGGATGAGCAGTTCTTC. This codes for CASSAPGQGRDEQFF.